These T cell receptor beta chains were read from a single sample in a study of beta chain features in type 1 diabetes. Sequencing was performed with immunoSEQ multiplex PCR; in TCRdb, only in-frame clones are kept and a portion is missing. The repertoire holds under 250,000 clones, with 27% as singletons. What was sequenced was central memory CD4+ T cells from blood. Source of these receptors: a man aged 25-40 years in good health. The CDR3 runs from the conserved cysteine through the conserved F or W. Fields, in order: CDR3 protein, CDR3 DNA, clone size, V gene, D gene, J gene. The D gene is left open where the match is weak. Not every row has a clone size; where given, it reads once, few, many or a size class.

CDR3aa: CASSLEANQPQHF
CDR3nt: TGCGCCAGCAGCTTGGAGGCCAATCAGCCCCAGCATTTT
abundance: .
v_gene: TRBV5-1
d_gene: .
j_gene: TRBJ1-5

CDR3aa: CASSLIGAAWAKNIQYF
CDR3nt: TGTGCCAGCAGCTTAATAGGCGCAGCCTGGGCCAAAAACATTCAGTACTTC
abundance: few
v_gene: TRBV7-9
d_gene: .
j_gene: TRBJ2-4

CDR3aa: CASSILWGAGANVLTF
CDR3nt: TGTGCCAGTAGTATACTTTGGGGAGCTGGGGCCAACGTCCTGACTTTC
abundance: .
v_gene: TRBV19
d_gene: .
j_gene: TRBJ2-6

CDR3aa: CASRTTYNEQFF
CDR3nt: TGTGCCAGCAGAACTACGTACAATGAGCAGTTCTTC
abundance: .
v_gene: TRBV25-1
d_gene: .
j_gene: TRBJ2-1

CDR3aa: CASSQETNTGELFF
CDR3nt: TGCGCCAGCAGCCAAGAGACAAACACCGGGGAGCTGTTTTTT
abundance: .
v_gene: TRBV4-1
d_gene: .
j_gene: TRBJ2-2

CDR3aa: CASSLAQVSPGETQYF
CDR3nt: TGCGCCAGCAGCTTGGCTCAGGTTTCCCCGGGAGAGACCCAGTACTTC
abundance: few
v_gene: TRBV5-1
d_gene: .
j_gene: TRBJ2-5

CDR3aa: CAISDPGLNIGEETQYF
CDR3nt: TGTGCCATCAGTGATCCGGGACTGAACATTGGGGAGGAGACCCAGTACTTC
abundance: .
v_gene: TRBV10-3
d_gene: .
j_gene: TRBJ2-5

CDR3aa: CASSASGIGEQFF
CDR3nt: TGTGCCAGCAGCGCTAGCGGGATCGGTGAGCAGTTCTTC
abundance: .
v_gene: TRBV7-9
d_gene: TRBD2
j_gene: TRBJ2-1

CDR3aa: CSVTPGTRSYEQYF
CDR3nt: TGCAGCGTAACCCCCGGGACTAGGAGCTACGAGCAGTACTTC
abundance: few
v_gene: TRBV29-1
d_gene: TRBD2
j_gene: TRBJ2-7

CDR3aa: CSVGDDRGGGNTIYF
CDR3nt: TGCAGCGTTGGGGATGACAGGGGAGGAGGAAACACCATATATTTT
abundance: few
v_gene: TRBV29-1
d_gene: TRBD1
j_gene: TRBJ1-3

CDR3aa: CASSLGGQGANEQFF
CDR3nt: TGCGCCAGCAGCTTGGGTGGACAGGGGGCAAATGAGCAGTTCTTC
abundance: .
v_gene: TRBV7-2
d_gene: TRBD1
j_gene: TRBJ2-1

CDR3aa: CASSVGTTPGRSPLHF
CDR3nt: TGTGCCAGCAGCGTAGGTACAACGCCGGGTAGGTCACCCCTCCACTTT
abundance: .
v_gene: TRBV9
d_gene: .
j_gene: TRBJ1-6

CDR3aa: CASSDRDRVTGELFF
CDR3nt: TGTGCCAGCAGCGACCGGGACAGGGTCACCGGGGAGCTGTTTTTT
abundance: .
v_gene: TRBV9
d_gene: TRBD1
j_gene: TRBJ2-2

CDR3aa: CASSQAGSGDNEQFF
CDR3nt: TGTGCCAGCTCACAGGCCGGGAGCGGGGACAATGAGCAGTTCTTC
abundance: few
v_gene: TRBV18
d_gene: TRBD2
j_gene: TRBJ2-1

CDR3aa: CASSIEGSDYNEQFF
CDR3nt: TGTGCCAGTAGTATAGAAGGTAGCGACTACAATGAGCAGTTCTTC
abundance: .
v_gene: TRBV19
d_gene: .
j_gene: TRBJ2-1

CDR3aa: CASSPNLAEQFF
CDR3nt: TGTGCCAGCAGCCCAAACTTAGCGGAGCAGTTCTTC
abundance: few
v_gene: TRBV11-2
d_gene: .
j_gene: TRBJ2-1

CDR3aa: CSVEEDGNTGELFF
CDR3nt: TGCAGCGTTGAAGAGGACGGTAACACCGGGGAGCTGTTTTTT
abundance: many
v_gene: TRBV29-1
d_gene: .
j_gene: TRBJ2-2

CDR3aa: CASSDTYSPAGNTIYF
CDR3nt: TGTGCCAGCAGTGATACGTACTCGCCGGCGGGAAACACCATATATTTT
abundance: .
v_gene: TRBV6-1
d_gene: .
j_gene: TRBJ1-3

CDR3aa: CASSLFLAGNRAEQFF
CDR3nt: TGTGCCAGCAGCTTATTTTTAGCGGGAAACCGAGCTGAGCAGTTCTTC
abundance: few
v_gene: TRBV7-2
d_gene: TRBD2
j_gene: TRBJ2-1

CDR3aa: CAISEGFGANVLTF
CDR3nt: TGTGCCATCAGTGAGGGGTTTGGGGCCAACGTCCTGACTTTC
abundance: few
v_gene: TRBV10-3
d_gene: .
j_gene: TRBJ2-6

CDR3aa: CASSLYGVSGEQYF
CDR3nt: TGTGCCAGCAGCTTATATGGAGTCTCAGGGGAGCAGTACTTC
abundance: .
v_gene: TRBV7-2
d_gene: .
j_gene: TRBJ2-7

CDR3aa: CASSLAGTGFPGAFF
CDR3nt: TGTGCCAGCAGCTTAGCGGGGACAGGGTTCCCTGGAGCTTTCTTT
abundance: .
v_gene: TRBV7-9
d_gene: TRBD1
j_gene: TRBJ1-1

CDR3aa: CASSQPGQGVYEQYF
CDR3nt: TGCGCCAGCAGCCAACCGGGACAGGGAGTCTACGAGCAGTACTTC
abundance: few
v_gene: TRBV4-1
d_gene: TRBD1
j_gene: TRBJ2-7

CDR3aa: CASSVSPESTDTQYF
CDR3nt: TGTGCCAGCAGCGTAAGCCCAGAATCGACAGATACGCAGTATTTT
abundance: .
v_gene: TRBV9
d_gene: .
j_gene: TRBJ2-3

CDR3aa: CASSSLAGGLQETQYF
CDR3nt: TGTGCCAGCAGCTCACTAGCGGGAGGGCTCCAAGAGACCCAGTACTTC
abundance: .
v_gene: TRBV11-2
d_gene: TRBD2
j_gene: TRBJ2-5

CDR3aa: CASSTNQGDLPLNSPLHF
CDR3nt: TGTGCCAGCAGCACGAACCAAGGGGACCTTCCACTCAATTCACCCCTCCACTTT
abundance: many
v_gene: TRBV21-1
d_gene: .
j_gene: TRBJ1-6

CDR3aa: CASSTEVVGYEQFF
CDR3nt: TGTGCCAGCAGCACGGAGGTTGTGGGCTATGAGCAGTTCTTC
abundance: many
v_gene: TRBV5-6
d_gene: .
j_gene: TRBJ2-1

CDR3aa: CASSLAVLAKNIQYF
CDR3nt: TGTGCCAGCAGCTTGGCGGTACTAGCCAAAAACATTCAGTACTTC
abundance: few
v_gene: TRBV7-2
d_gene: .
j_gene: TRBJ2-4

CDR3aa: CASRVEGLGYTF
CDR3nt: TGTGCCAGCAGGGTGGAGGGGCTTGGCTACACCTTC
abundance: .
v_gene: TRBV6-1
d_gene: .
j_gene: TRBJ1-2

CDR3aa: CAWTSSNEQFF
CDR3nt: TGTGCCTGGACCAGCAGCAATGAGCAGTTCTTC
abundance: few
v_gene: TRBV30
d_gene: .
j_gene: TRBJ2-1

CDR3aa: CASSARIRGQETQYF
CDR3nt: TGTGCCAGCAGCGCGAGGATCCGGGGCCAAGAGACCCAGTACTTC
abundance: .
v_gene: TRBV7-2
d_gene: .
j_gene: TRBJ2-5

CDR3aa: CATSRDTASGGELFF
CDR3nt: TGTGCCACCAGCAGAGATACGGCCTCGGGCGGGGAGCTGTTTTTT
abundance: few
v_gene: TRBV15
d_gene: .
j_gene: TRBJ2-2

CDR3aa: CASSHQSTDTQYF
CDR3nt: TGCGCCAGCAGCCATCAAAGCACAGATACGCAGTATTTT
abundance: .
v_gene: TRBV4-1
d_gene: .
j_gene: TRBJ2-3

CDR3aa: CASSLTSAGASYEQYF
CDR3nt: TGCGCCAGCAGCTTGACAAGCGCGGGGGCCTCCTACGAGCAGTACTTC
abundance: few
v_gene: TRBV5-1
d_gene: .
j_gene: TRBJ2-7

CDR3aa: CASSQSDGQANYEQYF
CDR3nt: TGCGCCAGCAGCCAATCAGACGGACAGGCGAACTACGAGCAGTACTTC
abundance: few
v_gene: TRBV4-1
d_gene: TRBD1
j_gene: TRBJ2-7

CDR3aa: CASSPPGEETQYF
CDR3nt: TGTGCCAGCTCACCACCGGGAGAAGAGACCCAGTACTTC
abundance: .
v_gene: TRBV18
d_gene: .
j_gene: TRBJ2-5

CDR3aa: CASTWGQGSYNEQFF
CDR3nt: TGTGCCAGCACCTGGGGACAGGGTTCCTACAATGAGCAGTTCTTC
abundance: .
v_gene: TRBV6-5
d_gene: TRBD1
j_gene: TRBJ2-1

CDR3aa: CASSPIRTDTQYF
CDR3nt: TGTGCCAGCTCACCGATCCGCACAGATACGCAGTATTTT
abundance: many
v_gene: TRBV18
d_gene: .
j_gene: TRBJ2-3

CDR3aa: CASSPTWANVLTF
CDR3nt: TGTGCCAGCAGCCCGACATGGGCCAACGTCCTGACTTTC
abundance: .
v_gene: TRBV11-2
d_gene: .
j_gene: TRBJ2-6

CDR3aa: CASSSSRQGSYEQYF
CDR3nt: TGTGCCAGTAGTAGTTCGAGACAGGGGTCCTACGAGCAGTACTTC
abundance: few
v_gene: TRBV19
d_gene: TRBD1
j_gene: TRBJ2-7

CDR3aa: CASSQGSSGYTGELFF
CDR3nt: TGTGCCAGCAGCCAGGGCTCATCGGGGTACACCGGGGAGCTGTTTTTT
abundance: .
v_gene: TRBV14
d_gene: .
j_gene: TRBJ2-2

CDR3aa: CASSVGTGSSTDTQYF
CDR3nt: TGTGCCAGTAGTGTCGGGACAGGCTCTAGCACAGATACGCAGTATTTT
abundance: .
v_gene: TRBV19
d_gene: TRBD1
j_gene: TRBJ2-3

CDR3aa: CASSPGTGKYEQYF
CDR3nt: TGTGCCAGCAGCCCCGGGACAGGGAAATACGAGCAGTACTTC
abundance: .
v_gene: TRBV7-9
d_gene: TRBD1
j_gene: TRBJ2-7

CDR3aa: CSATTSVATDTQYF
CDR3nt: TGCAGCGCGACCACTAGCGTTGCCACAGATACGCAGTATTTT
abundance: .
v_gene: TRBV29-1
d_gene: TRBD2
j_gene: TRBJ2-3

CDR3aa: CAWRATGLATNEKLFF
CDR3nt: TGTGCCTGGAGAGCGACAGGGCTTGCAACTAATGAAAAACTGTTTTTT
abundance: .
v_gene: TRBV30
d_gene: TRBD1
j_gene: TRBJ1-4

CDR3aa: CASSEGRGYNEQFF
CDR3nt: TGTGCCAGCAGTGAGGGGCGGGGATACAATGAGCAGTTCTTC
abundance: few
v_gene: TRBV2
d_gene: .
j_gene: TRBJ2-1

CDR3aa: CSVGQGTGGTEAFF
CDR3nt: TGCAGCGTTGGACAGGGAACAGGAGGGACTGAAGCTTTCTTT
abundance: few
v_gene: TRBV29-1
d_gene: TRBD1
j_gene: TRBJ1-1